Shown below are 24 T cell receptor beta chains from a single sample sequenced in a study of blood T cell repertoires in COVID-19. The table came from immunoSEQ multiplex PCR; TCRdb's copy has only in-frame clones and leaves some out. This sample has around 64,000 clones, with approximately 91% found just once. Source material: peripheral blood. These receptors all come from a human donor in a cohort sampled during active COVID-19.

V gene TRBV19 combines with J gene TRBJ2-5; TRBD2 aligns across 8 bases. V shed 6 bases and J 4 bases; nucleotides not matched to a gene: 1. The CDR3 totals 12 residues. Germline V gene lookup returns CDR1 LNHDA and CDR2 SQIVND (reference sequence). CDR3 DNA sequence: TGTGCCAGTAGGCTAGCGGGAGAGACCCAGTACTTC. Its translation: CASRLAGETQYF.

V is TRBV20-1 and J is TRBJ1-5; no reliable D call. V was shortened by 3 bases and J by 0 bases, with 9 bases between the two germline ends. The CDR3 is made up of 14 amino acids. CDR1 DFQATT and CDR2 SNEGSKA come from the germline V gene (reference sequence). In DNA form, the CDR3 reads TGCAGTGCTAGTAGCAGGTATAGCAATCAGCCCCAGCATTTT. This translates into CSASSRYSNQPQHF.

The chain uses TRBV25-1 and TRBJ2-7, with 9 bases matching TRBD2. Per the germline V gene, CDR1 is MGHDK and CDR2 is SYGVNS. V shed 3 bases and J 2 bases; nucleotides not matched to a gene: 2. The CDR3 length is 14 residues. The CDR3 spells CASSDAGGTYEQYF. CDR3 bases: TGTGCCAGCAGTGACGCGGGAGGGACCTACGAGCAGTACTTC.

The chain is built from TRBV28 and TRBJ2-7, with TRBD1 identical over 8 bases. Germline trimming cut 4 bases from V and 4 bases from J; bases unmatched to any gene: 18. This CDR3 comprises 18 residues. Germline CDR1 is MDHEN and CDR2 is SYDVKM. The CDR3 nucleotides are TGTGCCAGCAGTTCCCCGGGTGGGACAGGAAGAGGCCTTTACGAGCAGTACTTC. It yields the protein CASSSPGGTGRGLYEQYF.

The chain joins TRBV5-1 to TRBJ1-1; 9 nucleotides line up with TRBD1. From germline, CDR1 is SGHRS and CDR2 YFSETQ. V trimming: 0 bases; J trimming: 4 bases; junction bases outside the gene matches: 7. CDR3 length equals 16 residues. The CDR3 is CASSLGAGTGPTEAFF. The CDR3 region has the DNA TGCGCCAGCAGCTTGGGGGCCGGGACAGGGCCCACTGAAGCTTTCTTT.

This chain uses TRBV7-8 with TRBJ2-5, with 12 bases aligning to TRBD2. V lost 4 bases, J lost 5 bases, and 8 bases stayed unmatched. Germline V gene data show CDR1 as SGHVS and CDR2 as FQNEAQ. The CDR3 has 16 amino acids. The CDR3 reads CASSSGLAGSGETQYF. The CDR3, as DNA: TGTGCCAGCAGCTCCGGACTAGCGGGATCTGGGGAGACCCAGTACTTC. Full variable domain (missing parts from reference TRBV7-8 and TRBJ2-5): GAGVSQSPRYKVAKRGQDVALRCDPISGHVSLFWYQQALGQGPEFLTYFQNEAQLDKSGLPSDRFFAERPEGSVSTLKIQRTQQEDSAVYLCASSSGLAGSGETQYFGPGTRLLVL.

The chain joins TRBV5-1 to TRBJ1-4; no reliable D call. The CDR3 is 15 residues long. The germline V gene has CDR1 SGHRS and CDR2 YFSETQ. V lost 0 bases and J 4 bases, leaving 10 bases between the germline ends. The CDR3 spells CASSLGPEGNEKLFF. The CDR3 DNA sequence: TGCGCCAGCAGCTTGGGACCAGAGGGTAATGAAAAACTGTTTTTT.

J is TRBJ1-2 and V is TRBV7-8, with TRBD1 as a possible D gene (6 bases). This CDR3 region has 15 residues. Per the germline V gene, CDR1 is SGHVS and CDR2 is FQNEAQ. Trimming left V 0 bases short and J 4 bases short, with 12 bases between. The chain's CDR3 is CASSLAGGKGYGYTF. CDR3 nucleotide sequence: TGTGCCAGCAGCTTAGCTGGGGGCAAGGGCTATGGCTACACCTTC. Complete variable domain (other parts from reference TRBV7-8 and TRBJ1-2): GAGVSQSPRYKVAKRGQDVALRCDPISGHVSLFWYQQALGQGPEFLTYFQNEAQLDKSGLPSDRFFAERPEGSVSTLKIQRTQQEDSAVYLCASSLAGGKGYGYTFGSGTRLTVV.

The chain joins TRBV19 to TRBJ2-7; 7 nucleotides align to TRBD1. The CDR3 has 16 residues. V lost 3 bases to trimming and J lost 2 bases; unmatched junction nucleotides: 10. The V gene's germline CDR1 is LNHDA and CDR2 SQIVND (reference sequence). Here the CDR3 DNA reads TGTGCCAGTAGTATCTATCAGGGGGTCTCCACCTACGAGCAGTACTTC. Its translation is CASSIYQGVSTYEQYF.

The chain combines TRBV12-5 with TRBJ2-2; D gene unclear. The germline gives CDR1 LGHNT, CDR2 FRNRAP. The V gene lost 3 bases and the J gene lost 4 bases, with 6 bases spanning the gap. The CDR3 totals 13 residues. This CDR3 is CASGFEITGELFF. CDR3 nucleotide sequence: TGTGCTAGTGGTTTCGAGATCACCGGGGAGCTGTTTTTT.

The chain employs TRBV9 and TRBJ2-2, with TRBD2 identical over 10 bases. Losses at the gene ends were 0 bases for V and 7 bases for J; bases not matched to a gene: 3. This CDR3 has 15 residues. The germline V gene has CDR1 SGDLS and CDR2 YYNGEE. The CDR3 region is CASSVAGTSVGELFF. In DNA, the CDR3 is TGTGCCAGCAGCGTAGCTGGGACTAGCGTCGGGGAGCTGTTTTTT.

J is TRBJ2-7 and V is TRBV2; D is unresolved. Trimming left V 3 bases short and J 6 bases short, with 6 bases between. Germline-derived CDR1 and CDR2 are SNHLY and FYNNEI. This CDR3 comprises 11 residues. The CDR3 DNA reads TGTGCCAGCAGTGAGGTCAGCGAGCAGTACTTC. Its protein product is CASSEVSEQYF. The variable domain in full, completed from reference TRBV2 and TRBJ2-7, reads EPEVTQTPSHQVTQMGQEVILRCVPISNHLYFYWYRQILGQKVEFLVSFYNNEISEKSEIFDDQFSVERPDGSNFTLKIRSTKLEDSAMYFCASSEVSEQYFGPGTRLTVT.

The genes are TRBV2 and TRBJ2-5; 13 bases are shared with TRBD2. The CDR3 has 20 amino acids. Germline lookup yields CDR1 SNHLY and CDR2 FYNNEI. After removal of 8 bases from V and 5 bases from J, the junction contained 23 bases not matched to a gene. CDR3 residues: CASLQEQTGTSGNMRETQYF. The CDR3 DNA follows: TGTGCCAGCCTCCAGGAGCAAACCGGGACTAGCGGGAACATGAGGGAGACCCAGTACTTC.

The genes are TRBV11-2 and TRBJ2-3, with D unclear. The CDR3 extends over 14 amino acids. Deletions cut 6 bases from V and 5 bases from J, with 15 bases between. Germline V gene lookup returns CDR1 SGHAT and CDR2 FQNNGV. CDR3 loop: CASRNSIAGDTQYF. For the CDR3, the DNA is TGTGCCAGCAGGAACTCGATCGCCGGAGATACGCAGTATTTT. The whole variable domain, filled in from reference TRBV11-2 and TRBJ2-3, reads EAGVAQSPRYKIIEKRQSVAFWCNPISGHATLYWYQQILGQGPKLLIQFQNNGVVDDSQLPKDRFSAERLKGVDSTLKIQPAKLEDSAVYLCASRNSIAGDTQYFGPGTRLTVL.

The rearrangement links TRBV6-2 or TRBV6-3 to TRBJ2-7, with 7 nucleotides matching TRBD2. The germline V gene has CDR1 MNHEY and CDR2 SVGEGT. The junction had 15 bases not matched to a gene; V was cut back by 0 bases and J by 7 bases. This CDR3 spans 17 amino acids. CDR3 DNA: TGTGCCAGCAGTTACTCGAATTTGGCCAGCGGGACGGGAGAGCAGTACTTC. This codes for CASSYSNLASGTGEQYF.

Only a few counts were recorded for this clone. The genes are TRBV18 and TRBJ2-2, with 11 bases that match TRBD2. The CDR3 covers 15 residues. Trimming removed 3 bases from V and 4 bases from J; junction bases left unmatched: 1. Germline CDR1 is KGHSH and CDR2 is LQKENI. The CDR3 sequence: CASSPGLAATGELFF. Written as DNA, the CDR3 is TGTGCCAGCTCACCGGGACTAGCGGCCACCGGGGAGCTGTTTTTT.

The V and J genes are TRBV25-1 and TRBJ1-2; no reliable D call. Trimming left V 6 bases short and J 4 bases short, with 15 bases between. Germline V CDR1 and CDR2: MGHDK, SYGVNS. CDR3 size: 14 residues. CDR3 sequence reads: CASSPLSGTYGYTF. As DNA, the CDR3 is TGTGCCAGCAGCCCCCTTAGCGGAACCTATGGCTACACCTTC.

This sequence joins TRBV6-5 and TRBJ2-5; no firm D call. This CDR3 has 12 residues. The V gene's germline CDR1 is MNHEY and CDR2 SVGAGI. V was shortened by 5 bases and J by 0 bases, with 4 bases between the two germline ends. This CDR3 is CASSLNQETQYF. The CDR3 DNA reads TGTGCCAGCAGTCTTAACCAAGAGACCCAGTACTTC.

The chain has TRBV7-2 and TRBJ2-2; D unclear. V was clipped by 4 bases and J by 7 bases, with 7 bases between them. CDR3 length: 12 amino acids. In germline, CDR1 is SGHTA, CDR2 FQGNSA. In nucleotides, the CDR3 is TGTGCCAGCAGCTGGGCCGGCGGGGAGCTGTTTTTT. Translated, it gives CASSWAGGELFF.

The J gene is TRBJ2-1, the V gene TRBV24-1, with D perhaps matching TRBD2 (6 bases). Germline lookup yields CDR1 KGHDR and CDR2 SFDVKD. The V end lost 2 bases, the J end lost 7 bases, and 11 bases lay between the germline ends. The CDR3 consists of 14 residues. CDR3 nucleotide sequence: TGTGCCACCAGTGATTGGGGGGTTGGTAATGAGCAGTTCTTC. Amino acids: CATSDWGVGNEQFF.

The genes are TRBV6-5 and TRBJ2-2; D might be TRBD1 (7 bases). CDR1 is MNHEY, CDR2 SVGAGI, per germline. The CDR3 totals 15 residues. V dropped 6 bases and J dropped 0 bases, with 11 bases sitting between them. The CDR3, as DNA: TGTGCCAGCAGGGGGGGACAGACGAACACCGGGGAGCTGTTTTTT. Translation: CASRGGQTNTGELFF.

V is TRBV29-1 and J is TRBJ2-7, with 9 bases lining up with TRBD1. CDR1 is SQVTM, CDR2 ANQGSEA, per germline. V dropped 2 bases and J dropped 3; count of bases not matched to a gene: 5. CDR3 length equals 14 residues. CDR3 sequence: CSVEKGQGNYEQYF. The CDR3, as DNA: TGCAGCGTTGAAAAAGGACAGGGGAACTACGAGCAGTACTTC.

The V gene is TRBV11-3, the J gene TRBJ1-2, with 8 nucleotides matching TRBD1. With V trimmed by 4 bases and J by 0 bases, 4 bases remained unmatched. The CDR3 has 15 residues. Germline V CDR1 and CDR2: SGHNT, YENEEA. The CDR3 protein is CASSSWTGPNYGYTF. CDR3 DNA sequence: TGTGCCAGCAGCTCATGGACAGGGCCTAACTATGGCTACACCTTC.

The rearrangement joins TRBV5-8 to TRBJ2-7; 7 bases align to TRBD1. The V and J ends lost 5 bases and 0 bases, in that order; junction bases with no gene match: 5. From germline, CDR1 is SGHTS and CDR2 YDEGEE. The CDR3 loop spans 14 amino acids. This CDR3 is CASRVGQSSYEQYF. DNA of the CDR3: TGTGCCAGCAGGGTGGGACAGAGCTCCTACGAGCAGTACTTC. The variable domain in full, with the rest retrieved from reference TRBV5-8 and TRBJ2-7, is EAGVTQSPTHLIKTRGQQATLRCSPISGHTSVYWYQQALGLGLQFLLWYDEGEERNRGNFPPRFSGRQFPNYSSELNVNALELEDSALYLCASRVGQSSYEQYFGPGTRLTVT.